The 2 T cell receptor beta chains below were found in one sample sequenced in a study of T cells in tumors after PD-1 blockade. The data were produced by immunoSEQ multiplex PCR, yet TCRdb's version contains in-frame clones alone and is incomplete. The sample includes more than 6,500 clones, 55% to 70% of them seen just once. The source material was tumor tissue, sampled after anti-PD-1 treatment. These receptors all come from a human donor with basal cell carcinoma.

This clone was detected a few times. V is TRBV5-1 and J is TRBJ2-5; D may be TRBD1 (5 bases). The CDR3 extends over 12 amino acids. Germline V gene sequence: CDR1 SGHRS, CDR2 YFSETQ. V was shortened by 8 bases and J by 0 bases, with 8 bases between the two germline ends. The CDR3 DNA reads TGCGCCAGTAAGACAGACCAAGAGACCCAGTACTTC. This sequence encodes CASKTDQETQYF.

Points on this clone: Within the sample, other DNA sequences also encode this same CDR3. V gene TRBV9 combines with J gene TRBJ2-5; TRBD2 agrees at 11 bases. Germline values: CDR1 SGDLS, CDR2 YYNGEE. This CDR3 has 15 residues. The trim removed 2 bases at V and 4 bases at J, leaving 4 bases unmatched. The CDR3 sequence: CASSVDSGRGETQYF. CDR3 bases: TGTGCCAGCAGCGTCGATAGCGGGAGGGGAGAGACCCAGTACTTC.